The 10 T cell receptor beta chains below come from one sample, sequenced in a study of shared clonotypes between healthy human individuals (dated by TCRdb to about 2020). The library was obtained by the immunoSEQ multiplex PCR assay. TCRdb limited this immuneACCESS table to in-frame rearrangements with V and J called. A share of clones is missing; checked studies link under half to unresolved V genes, and the rest is unexplained. This sample is represented by about a million clones; around 74% of them were singletons. The top ten clonotypes cover approximately 1.5% of the sample. Sequenced material: memory CD4+ T cells sorted from blood. The cell subset or site label, read with the paper, signifies: CD45RA-negative fraction. The receptors were sampled from a young man in good health.

The chain uses TRBV6-1 and TRBJ2-4; the match to TRBD2 covers 13 bases. The CDR3 runs to 17 residues. Germline-derived CDR1 and CDR2 are MNHNS and SASEGT. Trimming removed 2 bases from V and 5 bases from J; junction bases left unmatched: 6. In DNA, the CDR3 is TGTGCCAGCAGTGAACCCGGACTAGCGGGAGCTGAAAACATTCAGTACTTC. The encoded protein is CASSEPGLAGAENIQYF.

This chain joins TRBV5-1 and TRBJ2-2, with 9 bases fitting TRBD1. Germline values: CDR1 SGHRS, CDR2 YFSETQ. With 0 bases clipped from V and 4 bases from J, the junction kept 10 bases outside the gene matches. The CDR3 totals 18 residues. This CDR3 reads CASSLVLGGDRATGELFF. CDR3 DNA: TGCGCCAGCAGCTTGGTTCTTGGCGGGGACAGGGCCACCGGGGAGCTGTTTTTT. Using reference TRBV5-1 and TRBJ2-2 for the parts outside the CDR3, the full variable domain is KAGVTQTPRYLIKTRGQQVTLSCSPISGHRSVSWYQQTPGQGLQFLFEYFSETQRNKGNFPGRFSGRQFSNSRSEMNVSTLELGDSALYLCASSLVLGGDRATGELFFGEGSRLTVL.

V gene TRBV21-1 combines with J gene TRBJ2-2; TRBD1, the table's D call, lacks a check against the DNA. TRBV21-1 is given as a pseudogene. The CDR3 consists of 14 residues. The CDR3 reads CASNTGYGTGELFF. As DNA, the CDR3 is TGTGCCAGTAACACAGGGTACGGCACCGGGGAGCTGTTTTTT.

This clone was observed a few times. The chain links TRBV5-4 to TRBJ2-6; D is ambiguous. V was pared by 4 bases and J by 1 base, with 9 bases between. CDR3 length: 15 amino acids. Germline CDR1 SGHNT, CDR2 YYREEE (reference sequence). CDR3 bases: TGTGCCAGCAGCCCGCGGATTTCTGGGGCCAACGTCCTGACTTTC. Translated: CASSPRISGANVLTF.

This clone was detected only once. J is TRBJ2-2 and V is TRBV7-2; 8 bases are a match to TRBD2. CDR3 size: 15 residues. Losses at the gene ends were 4 bases for V and 2 bases for J; bases not matched to a gene: 3. Germline assignment: CDR1 SGHTA and CDR2 FQGNSA. The CDR3 sequence is CASSSRTSNTGELFF. The CDR3 coding sequence is TGTGCCAGCAGCTCTAGGACTAGCAACACCGGGGAGCTGTTTTTT.

V usage is TRBV11-3 and J usage is TRBJ2-4; the D gene is possibly TRBD1 (5 bases). This CDR3 region has 13 residues. V was shortened by 0 bases and J by 8 bases, with 8 bases between the two germline ends. Germline CDR1 reads SGHNT; CDR2 reads YENEEA. The CDR3, as DNA: TGTGCCAGCAGCTTAGATTTAGGGGACATTCAGTACTTC. Amino acids: CASSLDLGDIQYF.

This chain joins TRBV6-1 and TRBJ2-3; maybe TRBD1 (5 bases). Trimming took 8 bases from V and 2 from J, leaving 14 bases between them. Germline V gives CDR1 MNHNS, CDR2 SASEGT. This CDR3 has 14 amino acids. The DNA for the CDR3 is TGTGCCAGCGGTTTGGGGCGGACCACAGATACGCAGTATTTT. It yields the protein CASGLGRTTDTQYF.

The V gene is TRBV7-9, the J gene TRBJ1-3; no clear D. The length of the CDR3 is 14 residues. Germline loops: CDR1 SEHNR, CDR2 FQNEAQ (reference sequence). V was shortened by 3 bases and J by 0 bases, with 6 bases between the two germline ends. The CDR3 spells CASSFPYSGNTIYF. Written as DNA, the CDR3 is TGTGCCAGCAGCTTCCCGTACTCTGGAAACACCATATATTTT.

The chain employs TRBV5-4 and TRBJ1-1; TRBD1 might be the D (5 bases). Germline CDR1 reads SGHNT; CDR2 reads YYREEE (reference sequence). Trimming left V 2 bases short and J 1 base short, with 9 bases between. CDR3 length: 14 residues. CDR3 protein: CASSFGDRNTEAFF. CDR3 in DNA: TGTGCCAGCAGCTTCGGGGACCGGAACACTGAAGCTTTCTTT.

This chain joins TRBV15 and TRBJ2-1; 14 bases line up with TRBD2. Trimming removed 1 base from V and 9 bases from J; junction bases left unmatched: 5. The germline V gene has CDR1 LNHNV and CDR2 YYDKDF (reference sequence). The CDR3 is made up of 16 amino acids. The CDR3 is CATSRGTGLAGGEQFF. CDR3 nucleotide sequence: TGTGCCACCAGCAGAGGTACCGGACTAGCGGGAGGTGAGCAGTTCTTC.